This T cell receptor beta chain was sequenced during a study of T-cell reconstitution after alpha-beta-depleted transplantation in children. Overall study results and limits: Newly generated T cells supplied most T-cell counts and diversity one year post-transplant.

Trimming took off 5 bases at V and 0 bases at J, with 16 bases between the two ends. The CDR3 has 16 amino acids. Germline CDR1 DFQATT, CDR2 SNEGSKA (reference sequence). Preparation of the TCRbeta library was carried out with unique molecular identifiers. TCRdb passed the PCR reads through MiXCR, listing each CDR3 protein once. The sample shows 580,000 or so distinct CDR3 sequences, under 30% of them seen only once. This clonotype was seen more than once but under ten times. The antigen remains unidentified. This rearrangement joins TRBV20-1 to TRBJ2-2, with D unclear. The clonotype originates from a boy less than two years old who had a stem cell transplant for acute myeloid leukemia, so the T cells may come from the graft donor. The specimen comprised PBMCs, mostly from graft donor cells, sampled 360 days after TCRalphabeta/CD19-depleted stem cell transplant. The CDR3: CSAWRDLGPNTGELFF. The DNA for the CDR3 is TGCAGTGCTTGGAGAGACCTAGGTCCGAACACCGGGGAGCTGTTTTTT.